This passage covers 22 T cell receptor beta chains from one sample sequenced in a study of CD8 T cells in Susac syndrome. After extraction with the RNeasy kit, about 0.5 to 1 ug of the RNA was reverse transcribed using random hexamers. Using its own MiXCR run on the immunoSEQ multiplex PCR reads, TCRdb lists one record per CDR3 protein. The sample carries 75,000 to 100,000 distinct CDR3 sequences, about 95% recorded once. Sequenced input: CD8+ T cells from PBMCs. The receptor set was obtained from a human donor with Susac syndrome.

V and J are TRBV12-3 or TRBV12-4 and TRBJ2-1; tentatively, D is TRBD2 (6 bases). CDR3 length: 15 residues. V was trimmed by 3 bases and J by 2 bases, leaving 11 bases between them. The CDR3 is CASSFWDFAYNEQFF. The CDR3 coding sequence is TGTGCCAGCAGTTTCTGGGACTTTGCCTACAATGAGCAGTTCTTC.

The chain employs TRBV6-5 and TRBJ2-2; TRBD1 agrees at 7 bases. This CDR3 spans 17 amino acids. V was pared by 4 bases and J by 3 bases, with 11 bases of the junction left unmatched. The germline gives CDR1 MNHEY, CDR2 SVGAGI. CDR3 in amino acids: CASSSTGARAHTGELFF. In DNA form, the CDR3 reads TGTGCCAGCAGTTCAACAGGGGCCAGGGCACACACCGGGGAGCTGTTTTTT.

This chain connects TRBV20-1 to TRBJ2-1; 7 bases align to TRBD2. The J segment lost 0 bases and the V segment lost 3 bases, leaving 8 bases of the junction unmatched. Germline V gene lookup returns CDR1 DFQATT and CDR2 SNEGSKA (reference sequence). This CDR3 spans 16 amino acids. The CDR3 loop reads CSASPPSGNSYNEQFF. In DNA form, the CDR3 reads TGCAGTGCTAGCCCCCCCAGCGGGAACTCCTACAATGAGCAGTTCTTC.

This chain joins TRBV20-1 and TRBJ2-3; D not resolved. The V gene lost 5 bases and the J gene lost 4 bases, with 7 bases spanning the gap. Germline loops: CDR1 DFQATT, CDR2 SNEGSKA (reference sequence). The CDR3 sequence is 11 residues long. CDR3 nucleotide sequence: TGCAGTGCTGCCCACCCAGATACGCAGTATTTT. As protein: CSAAHPDTQYF.

The chain joins TRBV4-2 to TRBJ2-2; 7 bases line up with TRBD1. With V trimmed by 0 bases and J by 5 bases, 15 bases remained unmatched. This CDR3 spans 19 amino acids. CDR1 is LGHNA and CDR2 is YNFKEQ in the germline V gene. DNA of the CDR3: TGTGCCAGCAGCCAAGATGGAAGGGGGCCGGAATTAGGGACCGGGGAGCTGTTTTTT. Amino acids: CASSQDGRGPELGTGELFF.

The chain uses TRBV5-6 and TRBJ2-1; 12 bases map to TRBD2. Germline V gene data show CDR1 as SGHDT and CDR2 as YYEEEE. The CDR3 has 14 amino acids. V trimming: 0 bases; J trimming: 10 bases; junction bases outside the gene matches: 2. The CDR3 protein is CASSLGLAGGEQFF. The CDR3 DNA reads TGTGCCAGCAGCTTGGGGCTAGCGGGAGGGGAGCAGTTCTTC.

This chain uses TRBV7-9 with TRBJ2-1; D is undetermined. Germline V gives CDR1 SEHNR, CDR2 FQNEAQ (reference sequence). The CDR3 spans 13 residues. Trimming cost V 5 bases and J 9 bases, with 14 bases left between them. CDR3 in amino acids: CASSPIPRAEQFF. CDR3 sequence (DNA): TGTGCCAGCAGCCCCATTCCCCGGGCTGAGCAGTTCTTC. The full variable domain, rest sourced from reference TRBV7-9 and TRBJ2-1, is DTGVSQNPRHKITKRGQNVTFRCDPISEHNRLYWYRQTLGQGPEFLTYFQNEAQLEKSRLLSDRFSAERPKGSFSTLEIQRTEQGDSAMYLCASSPIPRAEQFFGPGTRLTVL.

This clonotype appeared once. The V gene is TRBV6-5, the J gene TRBJ2-7, with D possibly matching TRBD2 (5 bases). Germline CDR1 and CDR2: MNHEY and SVGAGI. This CDR3 is built from 14 residues. Trimming removed 6 bases at V and 1 base at J, with 13 bases between. DNA for the CDR3: TGTGCCAGCAGGGGAGCCTATTTGTCCTACGAGCAGTACTTC. It codes for CASRGAYLSYEQYF.

The chain links TRBV19 to TRBJ1-5; 11 bases match TRBD1. The CDR3 sequence is 16 residues long. J lost 1 base, V lost 3 bases, and 2 bases had no gene match. CDR1 is LNHDA and CDR2 is SQIVND in the germline V gene (reference sequence). In DNA, the CDR3 is TGTGCCAGTAGTATGTGGACAGGGGGCAGCAATCAGCCCCAGCATTTT. Translating gives CASSMWTGGSNQPQHF. The full variable domain, completed using reference TRBV19 and TRBJ1-5, is DGGITQSPKYLFRKEGQNVTLSCEQNLNHDAMYWYRQDPGQGLRLIYYSQIVNDFQKGDIAEGYSVSREKKESFPLTVTSAQKNPTAFYLCASSMWTGGSNQPQHFGDGTRLSIL.

J is TRBJ2-3 and V is TRBV20-1, with D perhaps TRBD1 or TRBD2 (5 bases each). V was cut by 6 bases and J by 0 bases, with 16 bases left in between. CDR3 size: 15 residues. Germline V gene data show CDR1 as DFQATT and CDR2 as SNEGSKA (reference sequence). This CDR3 reads CSAEGLDGSTDTQYF. CDR3 in DNA: TGCAGTGCCGAGGGGCTGGACGGTAGCACAGATACGCAGTATTTT.

The chain carries TRBV5-1 and TRBJ2-5; D is perhaps TRBD1 (6 bases). The CDR3 has 17 residues. Per the germline V gene, CDR1 is SGHRS and CDR2 is YFSETQ. Trimming stripped 0 bases from V and 1 base from J, with 16 bases between. The CDR3 DNA reads as TGCGCCAGCAGCTTGGTGACCAGGGGCTTCGTCCAAGAGACCCAGTACTTC. Amino acids: CASSLVTRGFVQETQYF.

This chain uses TRBV7-9 with TRBJ2-7; maybe TRBD2 (5 bases). The germline V gene has CDR1 SEHNR and CDR2 FQNEAQ (reference sequence). Trimming took off 4 bases at V and 2 bases at J, with 12 bases between the two ends. The CDR3 totals 14 residues. DNA for the CDR3: TGTGCCAGCAGCTCCGATAGGACTGCCTACGAGCAGTACTTC. This gives the protein CASSSDRTAYEQYF.

The chain carries TRBV20-1 and TRBJ2-2; D gene unclear. V was clipped by 4 bases and J by 3 bases, with 3 bases between them. This CDR3 comprises 11 residues. CDR1 and CDR2 from the germline V gene are DFQATT and SNEGSKA (reference sequence). The CDR3 spells CSAIYTGELFF. The CDR3 coding sequence is TGCAGTGCTATATACACCGGGGAGCTGTTTTTT.

V gene TRBV6-6 combines with J gene TRBJ2-7; D not resolved. V gave up 0 bases and J gave up 5 bases, with 2 bases separating them. The CDR3 loop spans 11 amino acids. Germline V lookup: CDR1 MNHNY, CDR2 SVGAGI (reference sequence). The DNA of the CDR3 is TGTGCCAGCAGTTACTCGCACGAGCAGTACTTC. It codes for CASSYSHEQYF.

The rearrangement joins TRBV12-3 or TRBV12-4 to TRBJ2-1; TRBD2 matches 12 bases. V trimming: 5 bases; J trimming: 5 bases; junction bases outside the gene matches: 4. CDR3 length: 15 amino acids. CDR3 region: CASSPSGRVNNEQFF. In nucleotides, the CDR3 is TGTGCCAGCAGTCCTAGCGGGAGGGTTAACAATGAGCAGTTCTTC.

The chain is built from TRBV20-1 and TRBJ2-7, with 8 bases fitting TRBD2. Germline V gives CDR1 DFQATT, CDR2 SNEGSKA (reference sequence). The CDR3 consists of 14 residues. V dropped 0 bases and J dropped 3; count of bases not matched to a gene: 4. CDR3: CSARDKSGGYEQYF. The CDR3 DNA reads as TGCAGTGCTAGAGATAAAAGCGGGGGCTACGAGCAGTACTTC.

The V call is TRBV25-1, the J call TRBJ1-4; the D is unclear. In germline, CDR1 is MGHDK, CDR2 SYGVNS. Between the trimmed V and J ends, which lost 5 bases and 7 bases, there was a span of 5 bases. The CDR3 length is 11 residues. This chain's CDR3 is CASSWSEKLFF. The CDR3 DNA reads as TGTGCCAGCAGTTGGAGTGAAAAACTGTTTTTT.

The genes are TRBV9 and TRBJ2-7; no clear D. The germline V and J ends were trimmed by 4 bases and 7 bases, with 12 bases remaining between them. CDR1 and CDR2 from the germline V gene are SGDLS and YYNGEE. The CDR3 extends over 12 amino acids. This CDR3 reads CASSRLGIEQYF. In DNA, the CDR3 is TGTGCCAGCAGCCGGCTGGGGATTGAGCAGTACTTC.

V is TRBV15 and J is TRBJ2-1, with D perhaps matching TRBD1 or TRBD2 (6 bases each). Trimming cost V 6 bases and J 6 bases, with 12 bases left between them. This CDR3 has 13 residues. Per germline, CDR1 LNHNV and CDR2 YYDKDF (reference sequence). The CDR3 DNA reads as TGTGCCACCAGGGGGACGGGGGCCAATGAGCAGTTCTTC. Encoded protein: CATRGTGANEQFF.

The chain is built from TRBV6-5 and TRBJ1-5; D is undetermined. The CDR3 has 13 amino acids. The germline CDR1 and CDR2 sequences are MNHEY and SVGAGI. V lost 0 bases and J lost 7, with 7 bases in between. Written as DNA, the CDR3 is TGTGCCAGCAGTTACTCGAATCGGCAGCCCCAGCATTTT. Protein product: CASSYSNRQPQHF.

The chain combines TRBV7-2 with TRBJ2-7, with a possible D match to TRBD1 (6 bases). Looked up from germline, CDR1 is SGHTA and CDR2 is FQGNSA. Between the trimmed V and J ends, which lost 7 bases and 0 bases, there was a span of 10 bases. The length of the CDR3 is 13 residues. The CDR3 DNA reads TGTGCCAGCAACCTAGGGGGCTCCTACGAGCAGTACTTC. Translation gives CASNLGGSYEQYF.

CDR3 sequence: CSARPESNYGYTF. DNA for the CDR3: TGCAGTGCTAGGCCGGAGTCCAACTATGGCTACACCTTC. This chain uses TRBV20-1 with TRBJ1-2; D gene uncertain. V lost 3 bases to trimming and J lost 2 bases, with 10 bases between them. Germline loops: CDR1 DFQATT, CDR2 SNEGSKA (reference sequence). The CDR3 runs 13 residues.